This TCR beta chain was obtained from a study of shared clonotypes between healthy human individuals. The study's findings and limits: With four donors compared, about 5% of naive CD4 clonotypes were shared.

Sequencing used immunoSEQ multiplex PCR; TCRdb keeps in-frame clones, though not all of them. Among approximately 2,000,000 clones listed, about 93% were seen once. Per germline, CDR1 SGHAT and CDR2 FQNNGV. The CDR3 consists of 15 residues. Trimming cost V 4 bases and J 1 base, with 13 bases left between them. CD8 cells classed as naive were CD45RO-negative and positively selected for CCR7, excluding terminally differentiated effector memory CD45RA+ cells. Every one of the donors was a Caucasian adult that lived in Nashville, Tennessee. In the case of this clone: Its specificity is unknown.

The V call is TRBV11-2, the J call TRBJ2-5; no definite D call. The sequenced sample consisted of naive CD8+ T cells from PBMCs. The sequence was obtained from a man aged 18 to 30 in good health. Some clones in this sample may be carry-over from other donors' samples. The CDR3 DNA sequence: TGTGCCAGCAGCTCCCTTTCCCTGCTCCAAGAGACCCAGTACTTC. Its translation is CASSSLSLLQETQYF.